One and the same sample provided the 6 T cell receptor beta chains below, sequenced in a study of molecular identifiers for immune sequencing clone quantification. In TCRdb, the PCR reads were re-called with MiXCR into one record per CDR3 protein. This sample yields approximately 500,000 distinct CDR3 sequences, of which around 23% are seen a single time; 0.7% to 0.9% belongs to the top ten. The sequencing sample was made of naive CD8+ T cells from blood, with Jurkat cell RNA spiked in. The sample's subset: FACS-sorted CD8+CD4-CCR7+CD45RA+ naive T cells. Receptor source: a human donor in good health. Some libraries in this study had Jurkat cell RNA spiked in.

This clonotype was found many times. The gene calls are TRBV7-9 and TRBJ2-3; no clear D. Germline V gene sequence: CDR1 SEHNR, CDR2 FQNEAQ (reference sequence). The V end was cut by 1 base, the J end by 4 bases, with 6 bases between. The CDR3 covers 13 residues. DNA for the CDR3: TGTGCCAGCAGCTTAGATTTCTCAGATACGCAGTATTTT. Its protein is CASSLDFSDTQYF.

This clonotype was counted ten times or more. This chain uses TRBV4-2 with TRBJ2-7; 8 positions agree with TRBD2. CDR3 length: 15 residues. The V gene end was trimmed by 1 base and the J gene end by 4 bases; junction bases not matched to a gene: 6. Germline values: CDR1 LGHNA, CDR2 YNFKEQ. DNA of the CDR3: TGTGCCAGCAGCCAAGTCAGCGGGAGTTTTTACGAGCAGTACTTC. Its translation is CASSQVSGSFYEQYF.

The chain's CDR3 is CASSLQGTNSPLHF. CDR3 bases: TGTGCCAGTAGCTTACAGGGAACAAATTCACCCCTCCACTTT. The chain is built from TRBV19 and TRBJ1-6; maybe TRBD1 (6 bases). CDR1 is LNHDA and CDR2 is SQIVND in the germline V gene (reference sequence). The ends were cut back, 6 bases at V and 7 bases at J, with 13 bases in the middle. The CDR3 is 14 amino acids.

Only a few counts were recorded for this clonotype. The rearrangement uses TRBV12-3 or TRBV12-4 and TRBJ2-4, with D possibly TRBD1 on 5 matching bases. The CDR3 runs to 13 residues. V lost 2 bases and J lost 6, with 8 bases in between. The DNA of the CDR3 is TGTGCCAGCAGTTTACCAGGGTTAAACATTCAGTACTTC. Amino acids: CASSLPGLNIQYF.

CDR3 sequence (DNA): TGTGCCAGCAGCCTCCCGCGAGGGACAGGGGATCCCTACGAGCAGTACTTC. It encodes CASSLPRGTGDPYEQYF. The rearrangement joins TRBV6-2 or TRBV6-3 to TRBJ2-7; the match to TRBD1 covers 10 bases. CDR3 length equals 17 residues. Germline CDR1 reads MNHEY; CDR2 reads SVGEGT. V trimming: 6 bases; J trimming: 2 bases; junction bases outside the gene matches: 13.

On this clonotype itself: One junction end disagrees with the germline gene, perhaps due to a read error. The chain uses TRBV29-1 and TRBJ2-1; tentative D call: TRBD2 (5 bases). CDR1 is SQVTM and CDR2 is ANQGSEA in the germline V gene. This CDR3 contains 15 residues. The CDR3 here is CRVEALAGMYTAPFF. In DNA, the CDR3 is TGCCGCGTTGAAGCTTTGGCCGGGATGTACACTGCGCCGTTCTTC.